The rows below give T cell receptor beta chains drawn from one sample of a study of control samples from healthy donors and cancer patients. Data came from immunoSEQ multiplex PCR; TCRdb stores just in-frame clones and leaves some out. The profile shows roughly 95,000 clones, about 90% of them singletons. The sample was blood. The receptors derive from a man aged 25 to 45 in good health. The CDR3 runs from the conserved cysteine through the conserved F or W. D genes are given only for firm matches. Clone size, where shown, is once, few, many, or a class for clones that have expanded.

CDR3	DNA	D	size	V	J
CASSSLGAAEQFF	TGTGCCAGCAGCTCCCTGGGAGCGGCAGAGCAGTTCTTC	NA	NA	TRBV2	TRBJ2-1
CASSQDGAGNSNQPQHF	TGTGCCAGCAGCCAAGATGGGGCGGGAAATAGCAATCAGCCCCAGCATTTT	NA	NA	TRBV3-1/TRBV3-2	TRBJ1-5
CSVDSGQGHEQYF	TGCAGCGTTGACTCGGGACAGGGTCACGAGCAGTACTTC	TRBD1	NA	TRBV29-1	TRBJ2-7
CAWIDEGFGTYEQYF	TGTGCCTGGATAGATGAGGGGTTTGGGACCTACGAGCAGTACTTC	NA	NA	TRBV30	TRBJ2-7
CASNGEAEKLFF	TGTGCCAGTAACGGGGAAGCCGAAAAACTGTTTTTT	NA	NA	TRBV19	TRBJ1-4
CASSVESAPPAGARANVLTF	TGTGCCAGCAGCGTAGAGTCGGCCCCCCCCGCAGGGGCTCGGGCCAACGTCCTGACTTTC	NA	once	TRBV9	TRBJ2-6
CASSLVRAPSYNEQFF	TGTGCCAGCAGCTTGGTAAGAGCCCCCTCCTACAATGAGCAGTTCTTC	NA	NA	TRBV5-6	TRBJ2-1
CAISEGVVNYGYTF	TGTGCCATCAGTGAAGGGGTTGTCAACTATGGCTACACCTTC	NA	NA	TRBV10-3	TRBJ1-2
CASSFQVENSPLHF	TGTGCCAGCAGTTTCCAAGTTGAGAATTCACCCCTCCACTTT	NA	once	TRBV28	TRBJ1-6
CASSYSGGAAYNEQFF	TGTGCCAGCAGTTACTCCGGAGGGGCCGCCTACAATGAGCAGTTCTTC	NA	NA	TRBV6-6	TRBJ2-1
CASSIRQGFEQYF	TGTGCCAGCAGTATCCGACAGGGATTCGAGCAGTACTTC	TRBD1	NA	TRBV28	TRBJ2-7
CASSPGRLNSPLHF	TGCGCCAGCAGCCCGGGACGTCTGAATTCACCCCTCCACTTT	NA	few	TRBV5-1	TRBJ1-6
CASSLYLNYEQYF	TGTGCCAGCAGTTTATACCTCAACTACGAGCAGTACTTC	NA	NA	TRBV27	TRBJ2-7
CASSPVSGFYEQYF	TGTGCCAGCAGCCCAGTTTCCGGGTTCTACGAGCAGTACTTC	NA	NA	TRBV27	TRBJ2-7
CASSQAPLGQPQHF	TGCGCCAGCAGCCAAGCCCCGTTGGGTCAGCCCCAGCATTTT	NA	few	TRBV4-1	TRBJ1-5
CASSSGQGAYNEQFF	TGTGCCAGCAGCTCGGGACAGGGGGCGTACAATGAGCAGTTCTTC	TRBD1	NA	TRBV5-4	TRBJ2-1
CASIKGSLETQYF	TGTGCCAGCATAAAGGGGAGTCTGGAGACCCAGTACTTC	NA	once	TRBV28	TRBJ2-5
CASSLEQGKNTEAFF	TGTGCCAGCTCACTTGAACAGGGTAAGAACACTGAAGCTTTCTTT	NA	NA	TRBV18	TRBJ1-1
CSVSDGFVGGQPQHF	TGCAGCGTTTCCGATGGGTTTGTGGGGGGGCAGCCCCAGCATTTT	NA	NA	TRBV29-1	TRBJ1-5
CASSFGGGELFF	TGTGCCAGCAGTTTTGGTGGCGGGGAGCTGTTTTTT	NA	NA	TRBV6-2/TRBV6-3	TRBJ2-2
CASGLIGGSKIVNEQFF	TGTGCTAGTGGTTTGATTGGCGGGAGTAAAATTGTTAATGAGCAGTTCTTC	TRBD2	NA	TRBV12-5	TRBJ2-1
CASSQQGQGGVGRAFF	TGTGCCAGCAGCCAACAGGGACAGGGGGGCGTCGGAAGGGCTTTCTTT	TRBD1	NA	TRBV4-2	TRBJ1-1
CASSLRLFGGSGNTIYF	TGTGCCAGCAGCTTACGACTTTTTGGAGGCTCTGGAAACACCATATATTTT	NA	NA	TRBV7-2	TRBJ1-3
CASSLGWRGIQETQYF	TGTGCCAGCAGTTTGGGGTGGCGGGGAATCCAAGAGACCCAGTACTTC	NA	NA	TRBV28	TRBJ2-5
CASSLVGGVKAEQFF	TGTGCCAGCAGCTTAGTGGGAGGGGTAAAGGCTGAGCAGTTCTTC	TRBD2	NA	TRBV7-9	TRBJ2-1
CASFWLTAETQYF	TGTGCCAGCTTTTGGCTTACGGCAGAGACCCAGTACTTC	NA	NA	TRBV7-9	TRBJ2-5
CASSSGTSGWNNEQFF	TGTGCCAGCAGCAGTGGGACTAGCGGGTGGAACAATGAGCAGTTCTTC	TRBD2	once	TRBV11-2	TRBJ2-1
CAIADKPQETQYF	TGTGCCATCGCAGACAAGCCCCAAGAGACCCAGTACTTC	NA	NA	TRBV15	TRBJ2-5
CASSRQVGTGAYEQYF	TGCGCCAGCAGCCGCCAAGTCGGGACAGGGGCCTACGAGCAGTACTTC	TRBD1	NA	TRBV4-1	TRBJ2-7
CASSQDGTVQETQYF	TGTGCCAGCAGCCAAGATGGGACAGTCCAAGAGACCCAGTACTTC	TRBD1	NA	TRBV14	TRBJ2-5
CASSQHHVSGGTGELFF	TGCGCCAGCAGCCAACACCATGTTTCTGGCGGCACCGGGGAGCTGTTTTTT	NA	NA	TRBV4-3	TRBJ2-2
CASSLDGPSPLHF	TGTGCCAGCAGCTTGGACGGTCCTTCACCCCTCCACTTT	NA	few	TRBV5-8	TRBJ1-6
CASSSMGQMETQYF	TGTGCCAGCAGTTCAATGGGACAGATGGAGACCCAGTACTTC	TRBD1	few	TRBV6-2/TRBV6-3	TRBJ2-5
CASSVWTGGWNTEAFF	TGCGCCAGCAGCGTATGGACAGGGGGCTGGAACACTGAAGCTTTCTTT	TRBD1	NA	TRBV5-1	TRBJ1-1
CASSSTSGRSYEQYF	TGTGCCAGCAGTTCGACTAGCGGGAGGTCCTACGAGCAGTACTTC	TRBD2	NA	TRBV6-6	TRBJ2-7
CASSGTKQGDTEAFF	TGTGCCAGCAGCGGAACGAAACAGGGAGACACTGAAGCTTTCTTT	NA	NA	TRBV7-9	TRBJ1-1
CASSLSASYEQYF	TGTGCCAGCAGTTTATCAGCTTCCTACGAGCAGTACTTC	NA	NA	TRBV28	TRBJ2-7
CASSKICRMRVSPLHF	TGTGCCAGCAGCAAAATATGTCGGATGAGGGTTTCACCCCTCCACTTT	NA	NA	TRBV21-1	TRBJ1-6
CASTLANSYEQYF	TGTGCCAGCACCCTTGCCAACTCCTACGAGCAGTACTTC	NA	NA	TRBV6-5	TRBJ2-7
CASSNSLNTEAFF	TGTGCCAGCTCCAACAGTCTGAACACTGAAGCTTTCTTT	NA	NA	TRBV18	TRBJ1-1
CASSPKPSWTDTQYF	TGTGCCAGCAGCCCAAAGCCCTCATGGACAGATACGCAGTATTTT	NA	NA	TRBV7-2	TRBJ2-3
CASSQGGTGGQPQHF	TGCGCCAGCAGCCAAGGGGGGACAGGGGGACAGCCCCAGCATTTT	TRBD1	few	TRBV4-1	TRBJ1-5
CASSLRAGGNNEQFF	TGTGCCAGCAGCCTACGAGCGGGAGGAAACAATGAGCAGTTCTTC	TRBD2	NA	TRBV3-1/TRBV3-2	TRBJ2-1
CASSPPTGYGYEQYF	TGTGCCAGCTCCCCGCCGACAGGGTACGGCTACGAGCAGTACTTC	TRBD1	NA	TRBV18	TRBJ2-7
CASSLREGTNTGELFF	TGTGCCAGCAGCTTACGGGAGGGAACGAACACCGGGGAGCTGTTTTTT	TRBD2	NA	TRBV7-9	TRBJ2-2
CASSARQTEQYF	TGTGCCAGCAGCGCAAGACAGACCGAGCAGTACTTC	NA	NA	TRBV7-9	TRBJ2-7
CASSLGGDRIETQYF	TGCGCCAGCAGCCTAGGGGGCGACAGGATTGAAACCCAGTACTTC	TRBD1	NA	TRBV5-1	TRBJ2-5
CASGAEQFF	TGTGCCAGCGGGGCCGAGCAGTTCTTC	NA	NA	TRBV2	TRBJ2-1
CAWYSGDSPLHF	TGTGCCTGGTACAGTGGGGATTCACCCCTCCACTTT	NA	NA	TRBV30	TRBJ1-6
CSVDGVRSSYNEQFF	TGCAGCGTTGACGGGGTACGTTCCTCCTACAATGAGCAGTTCTTC	NA	NA	TRBV29-1	TRBJ2-1
CASSQFNDEQYF	TGCGCCAGCAGCCAATTTAATGACGAGCAGTACTTC	NA	NA	TRBV4-3	TRBJ2-7
CASSLGVLTGELFF	TGTGCCAGCAGCTTAGGCGTCCTCACCGGGGAGCTGTTTTTT	NA	NA	TRBV13	TRBJ2-2
CASSVPGQGETQYF	TGTGCCAGCAGCGTTCCGGGACAGGGGGAGACCCAGTACTTC	TRBD1	NA	TRBV5-4	TRBJ2-5
CASSYQGGDEQYF	TGTGCCAGCAGTTATCAGGGGGGGGACGAGCAGTACTTC	NA	NA	TRBV27	TRBJ2-7
CASSLRDRIYYEQYF	TGTGCCAGCAGTTTGCGGGACAGAATATACTACGAGCAGTACTTC	NA	NA	TRBV28	TRBJ2-7
CASRVGADTEAFF	TGTGCCAGCAGGGTGGGGGCGGACACTGAAGCTTTCTTT	NA	NA	TRBV12-3/TRBV12-4	TRBJ1-1
CASRGGQDPPGANVLTF	TGTGCCAGCAGGGGAGGACAGGACCCTCCTGGGGCCAACGTCCTGACTTTC	NA	NA	TRBV14	TRBJ2-6
CASSFSPGRVPLEQYF	TGTGCCAGCAGCTTTAGCCCAGGCAGGGTCCCTCTCGAGCAGTACTTC	NA	NA	TRBV7-2	TRBJ2-7